This note documents a single T cell receptor (beta chain) sequence. V shed 4 bases, J shed 6 bases, and the junction held 13 bases outside the gene matches. The CDR3 contains 16 residues. The germline gives CDR1 SGHRS, CDR2 YFSETQ. Individuals drawn from approximately 26 US areas were about 18 to 100 years old. The data derive from a study of blood T cell repertoires in COVID-19. Profiling relied on immunoSEQ multiplex PCR, and the TCRdb table lists in-frame clones only, not all of them. This sample yields roughly 430,000 clones, of which 88% are seen a single time; around 2% belongs to the top ten. This chain joins TRBV5-1 and TRBJ2-7, with 10 bases that match TRBD1. The specimen was PBMCs or T cells enriched from blood (not recorded which). The receptor was derived from a woman aged 40 to 50 with acute COVID-19. The CDR3 region is CASSRNGDRGTPEQYF. Here the CDR3 DNA reads TGCGCCAGCAGCAGGAACGGGGACAGGGGTACGCCCGAGCAGTACTTC. Together with reference TRBV5-1 and TRBJ2-7, the CDR3 gives the full variable domain: KAGVTQTPRYLIKTRGQQVTLSCSPISGHRSVSWYQQTPGQGLQFLFEYFSETQRNKGNFPGRFSGRQFSNSRSEMNVSTLELGDSALYLCASSRNGDRGTPEQYFGPGTRLTVT.